The source of this TCR beta chain is a study of immune reconstitution after stem cell transplant in scleroderma. TCRdb itself ran the RT-PCR reads through MiXCR, one entry per CDR3 protein. The sample lists around 3,000 distinct CDR3 sequences, around 8.3% occurring once. The CDR3 sequence is 16 residues long. The J segment lost 4 bases and the V segment lost 2 bases, leaving 5 bases of the junction unmatched. From germline, CDR1 is SGHRS and CDR2 YFSETQ. The biological material was taken before or after autologous hematopoietic stem cell transplantation (not recorded which). The receptor's source is a female donor with systemic sclerosis. The V gene is TRBV5-1, the J gene TRBJ2-5; 13 bases are a match to TRBD2. The CDR3 region has the DNA TGCGCCAGCAGCTTCCCGACTAGCGGGGGGCGAGAGACCCAGTACTTC. This encodes CASSFPTSGGRETQYF.